These T cell receptor beta chains were read from a single sample in a study of T cell responses to AZD1222 COVID-19 vaccine. Data came from immunoSEQ multiplex PCR; TCRdb stores just in-frame clones and leaves some out. The sample has 140,000 or so clones; 88% are singletons. The source material was peripheral blood, sampled 28 days after the second dose of the MenACWY control vaccine. Receptor source: an adult who received the MenACWY meningococcal vaccine as a control. CDR3s include the opening cysteine and the closing phenylalanine or tryptophan. A D gene is named only where the DNA matches it firmly. Some rows have no size entry. The others give once, few or many, or a class for an expanded clone.

d_call,j_call,clone_size,v_call,cdr3_aa,cdr3_nt
NA,TRBJ2-7,NA,TRBV4-3,CASSQDFRGDGLRNF,TGCGCCAGCAGCCAAGATTTTAGGGGCGACGGTCTTCGGAACTTC
NA,TRBJ1-1,once,TRBV16,CASSQQVNTEAFF,TGTGCCAGCAGCCAGCAGGTTAACACTGAAGCTTTCTTT
NA,TRBJ1-5,NA,TRBV2,CASSDKGINQPQHF,TGTGCCAGCAGTGATAAAGGGATCAATCAGCCCCAGCATTTT
TRBD2,TRBJ2-7,NA,TRBV3-1/TRBV3-2,CASSLGLALEQYF,TGTGCCAGCAGCCTGGGACTAGCGCTCGAGCAGTACTTC
NA,TRBJ2-2,NA,TRBV18,CASSPLLGIKNTGELFF,TGTGCCAGCTCACCGTTATTAGGTATAAAGAACACCGGGGAGCTGTTTTTT
TRBD2,TRBJ2-3,once,TRBV2,CASSVRRGVNGDTQYF,TGTGCCAGCAGTGTTAGGCGGGGGGTTAATGGAGATACGCAGTATTTT
NA,TRBJ1-2,NA,TRBV5-6,CASSSWDGVLYGYTF,TGTGCCAGCAGCTCCTGGGACGGAGTACTATATGGCTACACCTTC
NA,TRBJ1-2,NA,TRBV5-1,CASSLSRGNYGYTF,TGCGCCAGCAGCTTGTCTAGGGGGAACTATGGCTACACCTTC
NA,TRBJ1-5,NA,TRBV6-6,CASRTDKGYSNQPQHF,TGTGCCAGCAGAACCGACAAAGGGTATAGCAATCAGCCCCAGCATTTT
NA,TRBJ1-3,once,TRBV10-3,CASNQVQGDTIYF,TGTGCCTCCAACCAGGTCCAAGGAGACACCATATATTTT
TRBD2,TRBJ2-1,NA,TRBV7-2,CASSPRTSGKPYNEQFF,TGTGCCAGCAGCCCGAGGACTAGCGGGAAACCCTACAATGAGCAGTTCTTC
NA,TRBJ1-2,NA,TRBV24-1,CATSDHRVSNYGYTF,TGTGCCACCAGTGATCACCGGGTCTCTAACTATGGCTACACCTTC
NA,TRBJ1-1,NA,TRBV6-5,CASSNNRVNTEAFF,TGTGCCAGCAGCAACAACAGGGTGAACACTGAAGCTTTCTTT
TRBD1,TRBJ1-2,NA,TRBV19,CASSILGQGAVYGYTF,TGTGCCAGTAGTATTTTAGGACAGGGGGCTGTCTATGGCTACACCTTC
NA,TRBJ2-7,NA,TRBV27,CATGKWGIEQYF,TGTGCCACGGGAAAATGGGGGATCGAGCAGTACTTC
NA,TRBJ1-2,NA,TRBV6-6,CASSYSTANYGYTF,TGTGCCAGCAGTTATTCGACAGCTAACTATGGCTACACCTTC
TRBD1,TRBJ2-3,NA,TRBV27,CASSPWTGAFTDTQYF,TGTGCCAGCAGTCCCTGGACAGGGGCCTTCACAGATACGCAGTATTTT
NA,TRBJ1-5,NA,TRBV29-1,CSVEPQRGPNQPQHF,TGCAGCGTTGAACCGCAGAGAGGTCCCAATCAGCCCCAGCATTTT